Here is one TCR beta chain with its context. This clone has just a few counts. There is no known antigen for this receptor. It has no much larger one-base neighbor in the sample; base qualities were not kept. Donors were healthy HIV-negative adults with no recently reported acute infections or vaccinations. Every donor was a Caucasian adult residing in Nashville, Tennessee, USA. CD8 memory samples were composed of magnetically selected CD45RO+ cells combined with CCR7-negative CD45RA+ effector memory (TemRA) cells. Blood was obtained by leukapheresis, after which PBMCs were separated by Ficoll-Histopaque density gradient centrifugation and cryopreserved in liquid nitrogen vapor phase. Analytical flow cytometry was used to check the purity and quantity of each magnetically sorted T cell population. Each sorted fraction had its genomic DNA isolated and then quantified by UV absorbance on a Nanodrop 2000c.

The entry originates in a study of shared clonotypes between healthy human individuals (dated by TCRdb to about 2020). At the level of the whole study: The cohort comprised a couple of women and three men aged 18 to 49 years. Different laboratories and diverse techniques were used to prepare libraries and sequence TCR repertoires, to increase sequencing depth and limit assay-specific biases. Leukapheresis yielded between about 0.85 and 10 billion PBMCs per donor. For each donor, CD4 naive and CD4 memory were each run on three plates, CD8 naive on two plates, and CD8 memory on one plate. To estimate repertoire size and how much clonotype sharing occurs between individuals, the study deeply sequenced the blood TCR repertoires of roughly 5 healthy adults. Broader findings and caveats from the paper: Naive subsets generally had larger estimated clonotype richness than memory subsets did. Approximately 5% of naive CD4, around 4% of naive CD8, roughly 2.4% of memory CD4, and over 0.35% of memory CD8 clonotypes were shared across several donors. Sampling was restricted to blood, and TCR repertoires in tissue are likely to differ from TCR repertoires in blood. The genetic and exposure-history diversity represented was limited by the small number of donors. Incomplete sequencing was indicated by rarefaction of sorted-subset datasets, despite the large sequencing depth. Compared with non-shared clonotypes, the clonotypes found in all four sorted-subset donors had higher generation probabilities. Pairwise subsampling indicated that sequencing depth was expected to affect the degree of clonotype sharing among donors.

Using the deep immunoSEQ assay, TCR CDR3 regions were amplified from genomic DNA by multiplex PCR. Genomic DNA extracted from each cell subset was distributed evenly over all wells of several immunoSEQ 96-well plates, and each plate served as one replicate. For sorted subsets, around 200 ng genomic DNA, equal to tens of thousands of T cell genomes, was loaded into each replicate PCR. Purified libraries were measured with a Qubit 3.0 fluorometer, size-checked on a Bioanalyzer 2100, and measured again with the KAPA Library Quantification kit. A separate single-read 150-cycle Illumina NextSeq 550 flow cell was used to sequence each immunoSEQ 96-well plate. In the authors' own workflow: Because only junctional sequences without quality scores were contained in the immunoSEQ output, filtering matching that applied to full-length reads could not be performed. Sequences were annotated with PyIR, a Python wrapper for IgBLAST v1.9, using IMGT germline references to assign V/J genes and CDR3. Reads were removed for weak V/J assignments (E-value above 1e-6), missing CDR3, stop codons, out-of-frame junctions, or ambiguous translated residues. A V3J clonotype was defined by an identical inferred V gene, J gene, and CDR3 amino acid sequence. Percentage overlap between repertoires was computed as shared unique clonotypes divided by the size of the smaller repertoire. Repertoire richness was assessed with RTK rarefaction, the Chao1 estimator, and Recon v2.1 estimates of unobserved clonotypes. Generation probabilities for all TCRbeta clonotypes obtained by the gDNA method from a few donors were computed using OLGA. Not all clones reach the TCRdb copy of this immuneACCESS table, which keeps in-frame sequences only. Checked studies attribute under half of the gap to unresolved V genes and leave the rest unexplained. Clonal size and the V and J genes are those of that table, whereas D and trimming came from the DNA. The sample data list 110,000 or so clones, and around 65% of these were observed just once. Together, the top ten hold around 25% of the sample.

Between the V and J ends, shortened by 4 bases and 6 bases respectively, the junction contains 13 bases. Based on the germline V gene, the CDR1 and CDR2 sequences are SGHVS and FNYEAQ. The CDR3 has 13 amino acids, counting the end cysteine and phenylalanine. This entry keeps only the CDR3 DNA: 39 bases, framed from base 1. This TCR came from a woman aged 30 to 39 in good health. Sequenced sample: memory CD8+ T cells sorted from blood. This specimen's cell subset or site label, interpreted: CD45RO+ cells pooled with CCR7-negative TemRA cells. This chain is built from TRBV7-6 and TRBJ2-7; the D gene is not confidently resolved. CDR3 protein: CASSYLLSVEQYF. DNA sequence: TGTGCCAGCAGCTATTTGTTATCTGTCGAGCAGTACTTC.